This TCR beta chain was sequenced during a study of blood T cell repertoires in COVID-19. Whole-study context: Specimens from acute and convalescent COVID-19 originated in the United States, Italy and Spain. The analysed material was cDNA or gDNA that came from T cells, B-cell-depleted T cells, or PBMCs.

V lost 5 bases to trimming and J lost 1 base, with 21 bases between them. Germline V gene lookup returns CDR1 SGHTA and CDR2 FQGNSA. The CDR3 has 18 amino acids. Assay: immunoSEQ multiplex PCR; the TCRdb copy retains only in-frame clones and omits some. The sample holds about 36,000 clones, roughly 78% seen once. The source of this sequence is a man between 65 and 85 years old with acute or convalescent COVID-19. The V and J genes are TRBV7-2 and TRBJ2-1, with D perhaps matching TRBD2 (6 bases). The specimen sequenced was peripheral blood. In nucleotides, the CDR3 is TGTGCCAGCAGCCAACCCTACCAGTGGGACTTTTCCTACAATGAGCAGTTCTTC. This encodes CASSQPYQWDFSYNEQFF.